These 15 T cell receptor beta chains were sequenced from one sample in a study of response to subunit inactivated influenza vaccine. TCRdb analysed the RT-PCR reads with MiXCR anew, one entry per CDR3 protein. The data contain about 190,000 distinct CDR3 sequences, approximately 14% of them singletons. Sequenced here: CD8+ T cells sorted from PBMCs, sampled about 5 days after vaccination. Receptors were obtained from a man in his fifties or sixties who received an inactivated influenza vaccine.

This clonotype was detected a few times. The V call is TRBV5-1, the J call TRBJ2-7; D perhaps matches TRBD2 (5 bases). CDR3 length: 14 residues. V gave up 3 bases and J gave up 3 bases, with 13 bases separating them. Germline lookup yields CDR1 SGHRS and CDR2 YFSETQ. The CDR3 DNA reads as TGCGCCAGCAGCTCTTCCCGGGAAATCTACGAGCAGTACTTC. Its translation: CASSSSREIYEQYF.

The rearrangement joins TRBV12-3 or TRBV12-4 to TRBJ1-1; D not certain. The CDR3 loop spans 13 amino acids. V gave up 7 bases and J gave up 2 bases, with 11 bases separating them. Here the CDR3 DNA reads TGTGCCAGCACCTCGGCGGGAAACACTGAAGCTTTCTTT. Residues: CASTSAGNTEAFF.

This clonotype was found a few times. The J gene is TRBJ2-7, the V gene TRBV7-9; D not resolved. CDR3 length: 14 amino acids. Germline lookup yields CDR1 SEHNR and CDR2 FQNEAQ (reference sequence). Trimming pared 4 bases from V and 0 bases from J, leaving 10 bases between. This chain's CDR3 is CASSSHKISYEQYF. CDR3 DNA: TGTGCCAGCAGCTCCCACAAGATCTCCTACGAGCAGTACTTC.

This clonotype came up a few times. The chain links TRBV5-1 to TRBJ2-1, with 10 bases identical to TRBD2. The CDR3 is 17 amino acids. Per germline, CDR1 SGHRS and CDR2 YFSETQ. Germline trimming cut 4 bases from V and 7 bases from J; bases unmatched to any gene: 14. CDR3 loop: CASSTFPSGSKPNEQFF. The CDR3 DNA reads as TGCGCCAGCAGCACCTTCCCTAGCGGGAGTAAGCCTAATGAGCAGTTCTTC.

In this sample, this clonotype turned up a few times. The V gene is TRBV14, the J gene TRBJ2-4; no firm D call. Germline assignment: CDR1 SGHDN and CDR2 FVKESK. Trimming removed 1 base at V and 0 bases at J, with 16 bases between. The CDR3 totals 18 residues. The CDR3 DNA reads TGTGCCAGCAGCCAAGCTCCCGACTTAATCCTAGCCAAAAACATTCAGTACTTC. Translating gives CASSQAPDLILAKNIQYF.

This clonotype was detected only once. The rearrangement joins TRBV4-3 to TRBJ2-6; D is ambiguous. This CDR3 region has 16 residues. In germline, CDR1 is LGHNA, CDR2 YSLEER. The V and J ends lost 1 base and 2 bases respectively, with 9 bases between them. DNA for the CDR3: TGCGCCAGCAGCCAAGTTGTGGGCCCTGGGGCCAACGTCCTGACTTTC. Its translation is CASSQVVGPGANVLTF.

V and J are TRBV19 and TRBJ2-7; D possibly corresponds to TRBD1 (5 bases). Germline CDR1 is LNHDA and CDR2 is SQIVND (reference sequence). Deletions cut 5 bases from V and 7 bases from J, with 18 bases between. The CDR3 contains 14 residues. The CDR3, as DNA: TGTGCCAGTAGTGTCCAGACAGTCGGTGGGGAGCAGTACTTC. Amino acids: CASSVQTVGGEQYF. Looking up the rest from reference TRBV19 and TRBJ2-7 gives the full variable domain: DGGITQSPKYLFRKEGQNVTLSCEQNLNHDAMYWYRQDPGQGLRLIYYSQIVNDFQKGDIAEGYSVSREKKESFPLTVTSAQKNPTAFYLCASSVQTVGGEQYFGPGTRLTVT.

J is TRBJ2-2 and V is TRBV7-9; D may be TRBD1 (5 bases). Germline lookup yields CDR1 SEHNR and CDR2 FQNEAQ (reference sequence). The CDR3 has 16 amino acids. V shed 5 bases and J shed 0 bases, with 13 bases lying between them. As DNA, the CDR3 is TGTGCCAGCAGCCTGCGACAGTTGGCGAACACCGGGGAGCTGTTTTTT. Translation gives CASSLRQLANTGELFF.

This sequence joins TRBV29-1 and TRBJ2-5, with 8 bases aligning to TRBD2. This CDR3 contains 14 residues. After removal of 3 bases from V and 2 bases from J, the junction contained 5 bases not matched to a gene. Germline loops: CDR1 SQVTM, CDR2 ANQGSEA. The CDR3 reads CSVDGRGRQETQYF. CDR3 nucleotides: TGCAGCGTTGACGGGAGGGGACGGCAAGAGACCCAGTACTTC.

This clonotype occurred a few times. The J gene is TRBJ2-3, the V gene TRBV15; 9 nucleotides match TRBD2. The CDR3 length is 18 residues. Germline-derived CDR1 and CDR2 are LNHNV and YYDKDF (reference sequence). Trimming cost V 7 bases and J 2 bases; bases outside gene matches: 16. The CDR3 spells CATNSVAGASTLTDTQYF. CDR3 in DNA: TGTGCCACCAATTCGGTAGCGGGAGCCTCAACTCTCACAGATACGCAGTATTTT.

This clonotype has a handful of counts. V gene TRBV2 combines with J gene TRBJ2-5; unclear D gene. The CDR3 is 14 residues long. Germline CDR1 and CDR2: SNHLY and FYNNEI. V lost 8 bases, J lost 4 bases, and 17 bases lay in between. The CDR3 is CASHGRPIGETQYF. The DNA for the CDR3 is TGTGCCAGCCACGGCCGGCCGATTGGAGAGACCCAGTACTTC. Filled out from reference TRBV2 and TRBJ2-5, the complete variable domain reads EPEVTQTPSHQVTQMGQEVILRCVPISNHLYFYWYRQILGQKVEFLVSFYNNEISEKSEIFDDQFSVERPDGSNFTLKIRSTKLEDSAMYFCASHGRPIGETQYFGPGTRLLVL.

V gene TRBV29-1 combines with J gene TRBJ1-1; TRBD1 matches at 8 bases. Looked up from germline, CDR1 is SQVTM and CDR2 is ANQGSEA. V was clipped by 6 bases and J by 5 bases; unmatched bases: 8. The CDR3 is made up of 13 amino acids. The CDR3 DNA reads as TGCAGCGTCTTCAGGGGGCTTGGGACTGAAGCTTTCTTT. Translating it yields CSVFRGLGTEAFF.

The V and J genes are TRBV4-1 and TRBJ2-5; D unclear. The V end was cut by 0 bases, the J end by 7 bases, with 21 bases between. Germline V gene data show CDR1 as MGHRA and CDR2 as YSYEKL. The CDR3 is made up of 17 amino acids. CDR3 in DNA: TGCGCCAGCAGCCAAGAATCTTATTTGGCCAGAGTTGGGACCCAGTACTTC. Translating it yields CASSQESYLARVGTQYF.

In its sample, this clonotype was seen a few times. This chain connects TRBV6-2 or TRBV6-3 to TRBJ2-1; D gene unclear. This CDR3 has 16 amino acids. Germline values: CDR1 MNHEY, CDR2 SVGEGT. V dropped 3 bases and J dropped 0 bases, with 12 bases sitting between them. The CDR3 sequence is CASSYLVPSSYNEQFF. CDR3 in DNA: TGTGCCAGCAGTTATCTAGTGCCAAGCTCCTACAATGAGCAGTTCTTC.

The J gene is TRBJ2-1, the V gene TRBV30, with 11 bases aligning to TRBD2. In germline, CDR1 is GTSNPN, CDR2 SVGIG (reference sequence). CDR3 size: 15 residues. V was pared by 1 base and J by 1 base, with 0 bases of the junction left unmatched. The CDR3 here is CAWSGLAGSYNEQFF. In DNA, the CDR3 is TGTGCCTGGAGTGGACTAGCGGGATCCTACAATGAGCAGTTCTTC.